Listed below are T cell receptor beta chains from one sample, sequenced in a study of CD4 T cells in relation to SARS-CoV-2 and coronaviruses. The data were produced by immunoSEQ multiplex PCR, yet TCRdb's version contains in-frame clones alone and is incomplete. The repertoire includes approximately 36,000 clones, 70% to 85% of them detected once, and 5.5% to 8.5% sits in the top ten. For these receptors, no antigen is known. Material: naive CD4+ T cells from PBMCs, cultured in vitro. Source of these receptors: an adult with COVID-19. CDR3s include the opening cysteine and the closing phenylalanine or tryptophan. D genes are given only for firm matches. Clone sizes are given selectively: once, few, many, or a class where the clone is expanded.

>TRBJ2-7|NA|16|TRBV7-2|NA
TGTGCCAGCAGCTTACCCCGGACAGAAAAGGCCTACGAGCAGTACTTC
CASSLPRTEKAYEQYF
>TRBJ1-6|NA|15|TRBV6-5|few
TGTGCCAGCAGATCGCCGGGACACTCGAATTCACCCCTCCACTTT
CASRSPGHSNSPLHF
>TRBJ2-7|NA|13|TRBV7-7|NA
TGTGCTAGCAGCTTAGCTCTCGCGAGATCGGCCCGATTC
CASSLALARSARF
>TRBJ2-5|TRBD2|16|TRBV7-6|NA
TGTGCCAGCAGCACCGGGACTAGCGGGGCGGGAGAGACCCAGTACTTC
CASSTGTSGAGETQYF
>TRBJ1-5|NA|13|TRBV19|few
TGTGCCAGTAGTAGAGTCGACAGTTTGCCCCAGCATTTT
CASSRVDSLPQHF
>TRBJ1-5|NA|16|TRBV10-3|NA
TGTGCCATCAGTGAGTCTCTGAGTGATAGCAATCAGCCCCAGCATTTT
CAISESLSDSNQPQHF
>TRBJ2-2|NA|13|TRBV30|few
TGTGCCTGGAGACCAGAGGGTACCGGGGAGCTGTTTTTT
CAWRPEGTGELFF
>TRBJ2-7|TRBD2|15|TRBV27|NA
TGTGCCAGCAGTCCCAGCTTAGCGGGAGAATACGAGCAGTACTTC
CASSPSLAGEYEQYF
>TRBJ2-1|TRBD1|17|TRBV18|NA
TGTGCCAGCTCACCACTTCGGGACAGAGCATCAACAAATGAGCAGTTCTTC
CASSPLRDRASTNEQFF
>TRBJ2-5|NA|15|TRBV5-1|NA
TGCGCCAGCAGCTTGGGTCAGGTGATACAAGAGACCCAGTACTTC
CASSLGQVIQETQYF
>TRBJ2-4|NA|17|TRBV6-2/TRBV6-3|NA
TGTGCCAGCAGCAAAGGGGATCGTGGGCAGGGACTTGGACTTCAGTACTTC
CASSKGDRGQGLGLQYF
>TRBJ2-3|NA|16|TRBV28|NA
TGTGCCAGCACGTCCGCGGGGGCTTTTACGCCAGATACGCAGTATTTT
CASTSAGAFTPDTQYF
>TRBJ1-4|NA|15|TRBV5-1|NA
TGCGCCAGCAGCCCGCGGGACACCGCCAGTGGAAAACTGTTTTTT
CASSPRDTASGKLFF
>TRBJ2-5|TRBD2|19|TRBV7-6|NA
TGTGCCAGCAGCCTAGGACTAGCGGCAGATCTAGACGAACAAGAGACCCAGTACTTC
CASSLGLAADLDEQETQYF
>TRBJ2-3|NA|19|TRBV7-2|NA
TGTGCCAGCAGCCGGAAATATCGTTTTTCGGGAGTCGGGGCAGATACGCAGTATTTT
CASSRKYRFSGVGADTQYF
>TRBJ2-3|TRBD2|16|TRBV5-1|NA
TGCGCCAGCAGAACCGGGACTAGCGGAAGCACAGATACGCAGTATTTT
CASRTGTSGSTDTQYF
>TRBJ2-1|TRBD2|14|TRBV24-1|NA
TGTGCCACCAGTGCCCCGGGAGGGGAGCATGAGCAGTTCTTC
CATSAPGGEHEQFF
>TRBJ2-1|NA|16|TRBV25-1|NA
TGTGCCAGCAGTTGGGAGAGCTCAGGGGCGCGGAATGAGCAGTTCTTC
CASSWESSGARNEQFF
>TRBJ2-7|NA|15|TRBV30|NA
TGTGCCTGGAGTGTACAGGGGCTAGCGGAAAACGAGCAGTACTTC
CAWSVQGLAENEQYF
>TRBJ1-2|NA|14|TRBV5-1|NA
TGCGCCAGCAGCTTGGTACCGGGCGCGGATGGCTACACCTTC
CASSLVPGADGYTF
>TRBJ2-7|TRBD1|14|TRBV19|NA
TGTGCCAGTAGTACAGGGACAGAATTCTACGAGCAGTACTTC
CASSTGTEFYEQYF
>TRBJ2-1|TRBD2|15|TRBV5-1|once
TGCGCCAGCAGCCTCAGCGGGAGCTCCTACAATGAGCAGTTCTTC
CASSLSGSSYNEQFF
>TRBJ2-4|TRBD2|21|TRBV4-3|NA
TGCGCCAGCAGCCAAGGCATCCTAGCGGGAGGGACCTTAGGGGCCAAAAACATTCAGTACTTC
CASSQGILAGGTLGAKNIQYF
>TRBJ2-7|TRBD1|15|TRBV19|NA
TGTGCCAGTAGCCTGACAGGGGCAGCGACCTACGAGCAGTACTTC
CASSLTGAATYEQYF
>TRBJ1-3|NA|15|TRBV23-1|NA
TGCGCCAGCATCCCCTGGGAACTCTCTGGAAACACCATATATTTT
CASIPWELSGNTIYF
>TRBJ2-6|TRBD2|18|TRBV19|NA
TGTGCCAGTAGCCTACCGGGACTAGCGGGAGGTGGGGCCAACGTCCTGACTTTC
CASSLPGLAGGGANVLTF
>TRBJ2-5|TRBD1|15|TRBV5-8|few
TGTGCCAGCAGCTTGGTGGGACAGGGGGCGGAGACCCAGTACTTC
CASSLVGQGAETQYF
>TRBJ2-5|TRBD1|16|TRBV5-1|NA
TGCGCCAGCAGCACTGGACAGGGGGCTGCACAAGAGACCCAGTACTTC
CASSTGQGAAQETQYF
>TRBJ2-4|NA|15|TRBV7-9|NA
TGTGCCAGCAGCTCCGAGGGACTAGCCAAAAACATTCAGTACTTC
CASSSEGLAKNIQYF
>TRBJ2-7|TRBD1|15|TRBV5-6|NA
TGTGCCAGCACCCGTTCGACAGGGGGAAATTACGAGCAGTACTTC
CASTRSTGGNYEQYF
>TRBJ2-7|TRBD2|15|TRBV6-6|NA
TGTGCCAGCAGTGATCAGCGGGGAGGTTACTACGAGCAGTACTTC
CASSDQRGGYYEQYF